The 24 T cell receptor beta chains in this list originate from one sample, sequenced in a study of blood T cell repertoires in COVID-19. TCRdb keeps only in-frame clones here, not all; method: immunoSEQ multiplex PCR. This table holds 150,000 to 200,000 clones, about nine tenths found once. Sequenced material: peripheral blood. The receptors come from a woman between 45 and 65 years old with acute or convalescent COVID-19.

V gene TRBV30 combines with J gene TRBJ1-1, with TRBD1 as a possible D gene (5 bases). Germline-derived CDR1 and CDR2 are GTSNPN and SVGIG (reference sequence). V was trimmed by 3 bases and J by 3 bases, leaving 11 bases between them. The CDR3 has 13 residues. The CDR3, as DNA: TGTGCCTGGAGGAGGCAGGGTTACACTGAAGCTTTCTTT. Its protein is CAWRRQGYTEAFF.

V gene TRBV11-2 combines with J gene TRBJ2-5; 8 positions agree with TRBD2. V lost 4 bases, J lost 5 bases, and 9 bases stayed unmatched. This CDR3 has 15 amino acids. Germline assignment: CDR1 SGHAT and CDR2 FQNNGV. CDR3 in DNA: TGTGCCAGCAGCTCATCCGGGGGGGGCCCGGAGACCCAGTACTTC. Protein: CASSSSGGGPETQYF.

This chain uses TRBV7-9 with TRBJ1-4, with 9 nucleotides matching TRBD1. This CDR3 contains 14 residues. In germline, CDR1 is SEHNR, CDR2 FQNEAQ (reference sequence). Losses at the gene ends were 8 bases for V and 6 bases for J; bases not matched to a gene: 7. The CDR3 spells CASGGTGSYEKLFF. The CDR3 region has the DNA TGTGCCAGCGGTGGGACAGGGTCGTATGAAAAACTGTTTTTT.

This clone has more than one count but fewer than ten. The chain is built from TRBV11-2 and TRBJ1-1; D is ambiguous. Germline V CDR1 and CDR2: SGHAT, FQNNGV. The CDR3 covers 14 residues. Trimming cost V 0 bases and J 1 base, with 6 bases left between them. CDR3 nucleotide sequence: TGTGCCAGCAGCTTAGATCTAGGGAACACTGAAGCTTTCTTT. Encoded protein: CASSLDLGNTEAFF.

The chain couples TRBV5-5 to TRBJ1-5, with D unclear. CDR3 length equals 17 residues. The germline V and J ends were trimmed by 0 bases and 0 bases, with 13 bases remaining between them. The V gene's germline CDR1 is SGHKS and CDR2 YYEKEE (reference sequence). CDR3 sequence reads: CASSLAHSPYSNQPQHF. CDR3 sequence (DNA): TGTGCCAGCAGCTTGGCTCACAGCCCGTATAGCAATCAGCCCCAGCATTTT.

The chain has TRBV19 and TRBJ1-1, with D perhaps matching TRBD1 (6 bases). V shed 6 bases and J shed 1 base, with 9 bases lying between them. CDR1 is LNHDA, CDR2 SQIVND, per germline (reference sequence). The CDR3 is 13 amino acids. The CDR3 DNA is TGTGCCAGTAGGGTGGACAGGAACACTGAAGCTTTCTTT. It translates to CASRVDRNTEAFF.

The J gene is TRBJ1-1, the V gene TRBV29-1, with 8 bases fitting TRBD1. The germline CDR1 and CDR2 sequences are SQVTM and ANQGSEA. The CDR3 contains 15 residues. V lost 4 bases and J lost 0; bases outside the gene matches: 7. This chain's CDR3 is CSVGLTGALNTEAFF. The CDR3 nucleotides read TGCAGCGTTGGACTGACAGGGGCCTTGAACACTGAAGCTTTCTTT.

The chain joins TRBV11-3 to TRBJ1-6; D gene uncertain. This CDR3 contains 13 residues. Germline values: CDR1 SGHNT, CDR2 YENEEA. Deletions cut 5 bases from V and 8 bases from J, with 10 bases between. Here the CDR3 reads CASSLTEDSPLHF. The CDR3 DNA sequence: TGTGCCAGCAGCCTGACTGAGGATTCACCCCTCCACTTT. Looking up the rest from reference TRBV11-3 and TRBJ1-6 gives the full variable domain: EAGVVQSPRYKIIEKKQPVAFWCNPISGHNTLYWYLQNLGQGPELLIRYENEEAVDDSQLPKDRFSAERLKGVDSTLKIQPAELGDSAVYLCASSLTEDSPLHFGNGTRLTVT.

This clone appeared once. The rearrangement uses TRBV19 and TRBJ1-1; D call uncertain. Trimming removed 1 base at V and 4 bases at J, with 13 bases between. The CDR3 consists of 15 residues. Germline V gene sequence: CDR1 LNHDA, CDR2 SQIVND (reference sequence). CDR3 residues: CASSIVQPGSTEAFF. The CDR3 DNA is TGTGCCAGTAGTATAGTTCAACCCGGGAGCACTGAAGCTTTCTTT.

The chain recombines TRBV24-1 with TRBJ2-3; maybe TRBD1 (7 bases). The CDR3 is 16 amino acids. Trimming shortened V by 8 bases and J by 2 bases, and 19 bases separated the two germline ends. The germline CDR1 and CDR2 sequences are KGHDR and SFDVKD. DNA of the CDR3: TGTGCCACCAAGGGAGGACGGGACAGAATCACAGATACGCAGTATTTT. Encoded protein: CATKGGRDRITDTQYF.

The chain couples TRBV29-1 to TRBJ1-2, with D tentatively TRBD1 (5 bases). V gave up 3 bases and J gave up 4 bases, with 9 bases separating them. CDR3 size: 12 residues. The germline gives CDR1 SQVTM, CDR2 ANQGSEA. Written as DNA, the CDR3 is TGCAGCGTTGACCAGGGTACCTATGGCTACACCTTC. Protein: CSVDQGTYGYTF.

The chain joins TRBV13 to TRBJ1-1, with TRBD1 as a possible D gene (6 bases). Germline assignment: CDR1 PRHDT and CDR2 FYEKMQ (reference sequence). The CDR3 is 14 residues long. The V and J ends lost 5 bases and 4 bases respectively, with 14 bases between them. The CDR3 protein is CASSVQGKGTEAFF. The CDR3 bases are TGTGCCAGCAGCGTACAGGGCAAGGGCACTGAAGCTTTCTTT.

The chain has TRBV27 and TRBJ1-5; D uncertain. Germline loops: CDR1 MNHEY, CDR2 SMNVEV (reference sequence). The CDR3 totals 12 residues. Trimming shortened V by 5 bases and J by 8 bases, and 10 bases separated the two germline ends. The CDR3 is CASSPGFEPQHF. CDR3 coding DNA: TGTGCCAGCAGTCCGGGGTTCGAGCCCCAGCATTTT.

The CDR3 region is CAWSRTGASNQPQHF. CDR3 nucleotides: TGTGCCTGGAGTCGGACAGGGGCCAGCAATCAGCCCCAGCATTTT. The gene calls are TRBV30 and TRBJ1-5; 9 positions match TRBD1. Germline V gene sequence: CDR1 GTSNPN, CDR2 SVGIG (reference sequence). V was pared by 2 bases and J by 1 base, with 3 bases of the junction left unmatched. The CDR3 extends over 15 amino acids.

The rearrangement joins TRBV19 to TRBJ2-7; a possible D gene is TRBD1 (6 bases). Germline V CDR1 and CDR2: LNHDA, SQIVND (reference sequence). The V gene lost 4 bases and the J gene lost 1 base, with 8 bases spanning the gap. This CDR3 has 13 residues. The CDR3 DNA follows: TGTGCCAGTAGTAAGGACAGATCCTACGAGCAGTACTTC. This translates into CASSKDRSYEQYF.

As DNA, the CDR3 is TGTGCCAGCAGCTTGGGACAGGTCAATGAGCAGTTCTTC. This sequence encodes CASSLGQVNEQFF. This chain links TRBV5-5 with TRBJ2-1, with a tentative D call TRBD1 (6 bases). V was pared by 0 bases and J by 6 bases, with 7 bases between. CDR3 length: 13 residues. CDR1 is SGHKS, CDR2 YYEKEE, per germline (reference sequence).

The chain couples TRBV14 to TRBJ1-1, with a possible D match to TRBD1 (5 bases). From germline, CDR1 is SGHDN and CDR2 FVKESK. The CDR3 consists of 12 residues. Trimming left V 8 bases short and J 8 bases short, with 15 bases between. This chain's CDR3 is CASAQGRGEAFF. CDR3 DNA: TGTGCCAGCGCCCAGGGCCGGGGGGAAGCTTTCTTT.

The J gene is TRBJ2-1, the V gene TRBV29-1; 11 bases are a match to TRBD1. CDR3 length: 15 residues. The V and J ends lost 2 bases and 6 bases, in that order; junction bases with no gene match: 6. Germline values: CDR1 SQVTM, CDR2 ANQGSEA. The CDR3 sequence is CSVERPGTGGNEQFF. The CDR3 region has the DNA TGCAGCGTTGAACGGCCCGGGACAGGGGGCAATGAGCAGTTCTTC.

V gene TRBV3-1 (or the pseudogene TRBV3-2) combines with J gene TRBJ2-7; 13 bases are shared with TRBD2. J lost 9 bases, V lost 5 bases, and 7 bases had no gene match. The CDR3 contains 14 residues. CDR1 is LGHDT and CDR2 is YNNKEL in the germline V gene (reference sequence). CDR3 sequence (DNA): TGTGCCAGCAGCTCACTAGCGGGAGGGCCCTTGCAGTACTTC. Translated: CASSSLAGGPLQYF.

This sequence joins TRBV10-3 and TRBJ2-5, with TRBD2 matching over 14 bases. CDR1 ENHRY and CDR2 SYGVKD come from the germline V gene. The V gene end was trimmed by 10 bases and the J gene end by 5 bases; junction bases not matched to a gene: 6. CDR3 length: 14 residues. The CDR3 nucleotides read TGTGCCAACGGACTAGCGGGAGGTTCGGAGACCCAGTACTTC. Translating gives CANGLAGGSETQYF.

This clone showed up just a few times. The chain links TRBV30 to TRBJ2-3; 9 bases align to TRBD1. V lost 8 bases and J lost 3; bases outside the gene matches: 3. The CDR3 loop spans 12 amino acids. Germline CDR1 is GTSNPN and CDR2 is SVGIG (reference sequence). The CDR3 nucleotides read TGTGCCCGGGGACAGGGAACAGATACGCAGTATTTT. It translates to CARGQGTDTQYF.

The CDR3 DNA reads TGTGCCAGCAGTTTTTCCGGGGAGCAGTTCTTC. Its translation is CASSFSGEQFF. V is TRBV27 and J is TRBJ2-1; no definite D call. Trimming stripped 3 bases from V and 10 bases from J, with 7 bases between. The germline CDR1 and CDR2 sequences are MNHEY and SMNVEV (reference sequence). The CDR3 loop spans 11 amino acids.

The chain links TRBV11-2 to TRBJ2-5; a possible D gene is TRBD2 (5 bases). V was shortened by 5 bases and J by 5 bases, with 18 bases between the two germline ends. The CDR3 extends over 15 amino acids. CDR1 is SGHAT, CDR2 FQNNGV, per germline. This CDR3 reads CASSPRGFSQETQYF. The DNA of the CDR3 is TGTGCCAGCAGCCCCCGGGGTTTTTCCCAGGAGACCCAGTACTTC.

The chain uses TRBV28 and TRBJ1-5, with a possible D match to TRBD1 (5 bases). Germline lookup yields CDR1 MDHEN and CDR2 SYDVKM. Trimming cost V 7 bases and J 5 bases, with 15 bases left between them. This CDR3 is 14 amino acids long. This chain's CDR3 is CASTNPGWDQPQHF. The DNA for the CDR3 is TGTGCCAGCACCAATCCAGGGTGGGATCAGCCCCAGCATTTT.